The 23 T cell receptor beta chains presented below share a single source sample, sequenced in a study of Tregs in tolerant kidney transplant recipients. Sequenced by immunoSEQ multiplex PCR; TCRdb stores in-frame clones only, minus some. The sample data list about 33,000 clones. The sequencing used CD8+ T cells from blood, collected before the transplant. All receptors come from a human donor who received a combined kidney and bone marrow transplant.

Regarding this clone: The observed sequence ends 3 residues before the CDR3 terminus, with the missing tail filled in from the germline J gene. Other nucleotide sequences from this sample produce the same CDR3. The genes are TRBV19 and TRBJ2-2, with D perhaps matching TRBD2 (6 bases). The ends were cut back, 7 bases at V and 6 bases at J, with 12 bases in the middle. This CDR3 contains 13 residues. The germline V gene encodes CDR1 LNHDA and CDR2 SQIVND (reference sequence). The DNA read from the CDR3 is TGTGCCAGTACTCCCGGAGGGGCCGGGGAG. This sequence encodes CASTPGGAGE. The CDR3, in full, reads CASTPGGAGELFF.

A note on this clone: The read halts 3 residues ahead of the CDR3 end, with the missing end drawn from the germline J gene. The J gene is TRBJ2-2, the V gene TRBV7-2, with D hard to call. V was clipped by 7 bases and J by 5 bases, with 14 bases between them. Per germline, CDR1 SGHTA and CDR2 FQGNSA. CDR3 size: 14 residues. The CDR3 here is CASTRVEQTGELFF. Partial CDR3 DNA: TGTGCCAGCACCCGGGTCGAACAAACCGGGGAG. The variable domain in full, with the rest retrieved from reference TRBV7-2 and TRBJ2-2, is GAGVSQSPSNKVTEKGKDVELRCDPISGHTALYWYRQSLGQGLEFLIYFQGNSAPDKSGLPSDRFSAERTGGSVSTLTIQRTQQEDSAVYLCASTRVEQTGELFFGEGSRLTVL.

CDR3 DNA, as far as it was read: TGTGCCAGCACCCAGCGGGTCTCCTACAATGAG. Protein product: CASTQRVSYNE. The entire CDR3 protein is CASTQRVSYNEQFF. This sequence joins TRBV2 and TRBJ2-1; D might be TRBD2 (6 bases). The read terminates 3 residues before the CDR3 end, so the remaining end is supplied by the germline J gene. The CDR3 covers 14 residues. Trimming shortened V by 7 bases and J by 0 bases, and 10 bases separated the two germline ends. Per the germline V gene, CDR1 is SNHLY and CDR2 is FYNNEI.

The part of the CDR3 DNA that was read is TGTGCCAGCAGCTTATCGACATTGTCCAAAAACATT. Amino acid sequence: CASSLSTLSKNI. The complete CDR3 protein is CASSLSTLSKNIQYF. The J gene is TRBJ2-4, the V gene TRBV7-9; no reliable D call. With the read ending 3 residues before the CDR3 end, the germline J gene is used to fill in that end. The CDR3 contains 15 residues. The germline V gene has CDR1 SEHNR and CDR2 FQNEAQ (reference sequence). Deletions cut 2 bases from V and 2 bases from J, with 10 bases between.

Details on this clone: From the germline J gene comes the end of the CDR3, since the read stops 3 residues before it. The gene calls are TRBV5-6 and TRBJ1-3; D call uncertain. This CDR3 has 13 residues. V dropped 4 bases and J dropped 7 bases, with 12 bases sitting between them. Germline CDR1 and CDR2: SGHDT and YYEEEE. The chain's CDR3 is CASSLTPGNTIYF. Incomplete CDR3 DNA: TGTGCCAGCAGCCTGACTCCGGGGAACACC. The full variable domain, completed using reference TRBV5-6 and TRBJ1-3, is DAGVTQSPTHLIKTRGQQVTLRCSPKSGHDTVSWYQQALGQGPQFIFQYYEEEERQRGNFPDRFSGHQFPNYSSELNVNALLLGDSALYLCASSLTPGNTIYFGEGSWLTVV.

Points on this clone: The observed sequence ends 3 residues before the CDR3 terminus, with the missing tail filled in from the germline J gene. The chain links TRBV7-6 to TRBJ1-5; 7 nucleotides line up with TRBD1. Germline CDR1 SGHVS, CDR2 FNYEAQ. The ends lost 1 base at V and 7 bases at J; junction bases unmatched: 4. The CDR3 is 14 amino acids. The sequenced CDR3 bases are TGTGCCAGCAGCTTAGTGGCAGGGGGACAGCCC. Translation gives CASSLVAGGQP. In full, the CDR3 is CASSLVAGGQPQHF.

With respect to this clone: The read stops 3 residues short of the end of the CDR3; the missing end is completed from the germline J gene. J is TRBJ1-4 and V is TRBV19, with 10 bases fitting TRBD1. The germline gives CDR1 LNHDA, CDR2 SQIVND (reference sequence). V was pared by 3 bases and J by 6 bases, with 4 bases of the junction left unmatched. The CDR3 extends over 15 amino acids. The CDR3 here is CASSIFGTGDEKLFF. The sequenced CDR3 bases are TGTGCCAGTAGTATTTTCGGGACAGGGGATGAAAAA.

For this clone: The read terminates 3 residues ahead of where the CDR3 ends, so the germline J gene completes it. This sequence joins TRBV7-8 and TRBJ2-7; TRBD1 aligns across 8 bases. Germline V gene lookup returns CDR1 SGHVS and CDR2 FQNEAQ. The CDR3 length is 15 residues. Trimming took 3 bases from V and 3 from J; bases not matched to a gene: 7. The CDR3 protein is CASSLGGQGHYEQYF. The sequenced part of the CDR3 DNA is TGTGCCAGCAGCTTGGGAGGACAGGGCCACTACGAG.

A word on this clone: The DNA ends 3 residues before the CDR3 does, and the rest of the CDR3 is filled in from the germline J gene. The J gene is TRBJ1-5, the V gene TRBV11-2; D is ambiguous. The CDR3 is made up of 14 amino acids. The germline V gene encodes CDR1 SGHAT and CDR2 FQNNGV. Trimming cost V 4 bases and J 0 bases, with 7 bases left between them. The CDR3 region is CASSSGLSNQPQHF. The sequenced CDR3 bases are TGTGCCAGCAGCTCGGGTCTTAGCAATCAGCCC.

About this clone: The read stops 3 residues short of the end of the CDR3; the missing end is completed from the germline J gene. The chain has TRBV19 and TRBJ2-7, with D perhaps TRBD2 (6 bases). Germline assignment: CDR1 LNHDA and CDR2 SQIVND (reference sequence). This CDR3 spans 14 amino acids. Deletions cut 3 bases from V and 2 bases from J, with 11 bases between. The CDR3 bases that were read are TGTGCCAGTAGTATCGCCGGGGGTCCCTACGAG. Its translation is CASSIAGGPYE. The whole CDR3 protein is CASSIAGGPYEQYF.

Regarding this clone: The DNA ends 3 residues before the CDR3 does, and the rest of the CDR3 is filled in from the germline J gene. The chain recombines TRBV19 with TRBJ1-1, with D possibly TRBD1 on 6 matching bases. CDR3 size: 18 residues. Germline V gene sequence: CDR1 LNHDA, CDR2 SQIVND (reference sequence). The V gene lost 6 bases and the J gene lost 4 bases, with 27 bases spanning the gap. The CDR3 loop is CASSPIDRTGRFSTEAFF. The DNA read from the CDR3 is TGTGCCAGTAGCCCCATAGACAGGACGGGGCGGTTTAGCACTGAA.

About this clone itself: From the germline J gene comes the end of the CDR3, since the read stops 3 residues before it. The rearrangement links TRBV7-9 to TRBJ1-1; tentative D call: TRBD1 (5 bases). CDR3 size: 13 residues. The V gene's germline CDR1 is SEHNR and CDR2 FQNEAQ (reference sequence). V gave up 5 bases and J gave up 1 base, with 8 bases separating them. The CDR3 bases that were read are TGTGCCAGCAGCCGTACAGGGAACACTGAA. Its translation is CASSRTGNTE. The whole CDR3 protein reads CASSRTGNTEAFF.

On this clone: The read falls 3 residues short of the CDR3 end, and the missing part is taken from the germline J gene. The V and J genes are TRBV19 and TRBJ1-4; D is ambiguous. With 4 bases removed from V and 0 bases from J, the gap between germline ends came to 15 bases. The CDR3 has 17 residues. Germline CDR1 and CDR2: LNHDA and SQIVND (reference sequence). The sequenced CDR3 bases are TGTGCCAGTAGTAGTCCACCTACGAAAGCAACTAATGAAAAA. Encoded protein: CASSSPPTKATNEK. The full CDR3 protein is CASSSPPTKATNEKLFF.

Note on this clone: The DNA ends 3 residues before the CDR3 does, and the rest of the CDR3 is filled in from the germline J gene. The chain links TRBV5-6 to TRBJ2-1, with a weak D call TRBD1 (6 bases). V lost 4 bases and J lost 4, with 9 bases in between. Germline V gene lookup returns CDR1 SGHDT and CDR2 YYEEEE. This CDR3 is 13 amino acids long. The covered CDR3 bases are TGTGCCAGCAGCATTACAGGGTACAATGAG. This codes for CASSITGYNE. In full, the CDR3 is CASSITGYNEQFF. Full variable domain (missing parts from reference TRBV5-6 and TRBJ2-1): DAGVTQSPTHLIKTRGQQVTLRCSPKSGHDTVSWYQQALGQGPQFIFQYYEEEERQRGNFPDRFSGHQFPNYSSELNVNALLLGDSALYLCASSITGYNEQFFGPGTRLTVL.

CDR3 DNA, as far as it was read: TGTGCCAGTAGTAACTTGTTAGCGGAGGCCTACAATGAG. Translated, it gives CASSNLLAEAYNE. The whole CDR3 region reads CASSNLLAEAYNEQFF. This sequence joins TRBV19 and TRBJ2-1, with a tentative D call TRBD2 (6 bases). Read data end 3 residues before the CDR3 end; the end is taken from the germline J gene. This CDR3 contains 16 residues. Between the trimmed V and J ends, which lost 4 bases and 2 bases, there was a span of 15 bases. Germline V CDR1 and CDR2: LNHDA, SQIVND (reference sequence).

CDR3 residues: CAWGGDTQYF. The CDR3 DNA, read in part, is TGTGCCTGGGGGGGGGATACG. This chain links TRBV30 with TRBJ2-3, with a possible D match to TRBD2 (6 bases). Sequencing ends 3 residues short of the CDR3 end; the germline J gene provides the rest. Germline V gene data show CDR1 as GTSNPN and CDR2 as SVGIG (reference sequence). The CDR3 runs to 10 residues. Trimming removed 5 bases at V and 6 bases at J, with 6 bases between.

As to this clone: The read comes to an end 3 residues before the CDR3 does, leaving the germline J gene to fill in the end. V is TRBV2 and J is TRBJ1-6; 7 bases match TRBD1. Per the germline V gene, CDR1 is SNHLY and CDR2 is FYNNEI. CDR3 length equals 16 residues. Unmatched junction bases numbered 5, after V lost 5 bases and J lost 1 base. CDR3 sequence reads: CASSPGGESYNSPLHF. CDR3 DNA, as far as it was read: TGTGCCAGCAGTCCAGGGGGAGAGTCCTATAATTCACCC. Full variable domain (remainder filled in from reference TRBV2 and TRBJ1-6): EPEVTQTPSHQVTQMGQEVILRCVPISNHLYFYWYRQILGQKVEFLVSFYNNEISEKSEIFDDQFSVERPDGSNFTLKIRSTKLEDSAMYFCASSPGGESYNSPLHFGNGTRLTVT.

Regarding this clone: The CDR3 is cut off 3 residues early in the read; its end comes from the germline J gene. The chain has TRBV6-4 and TRBJ1-5; 9 nucleotides align to TRBD1. After removal of 4 bases from V and 2 bases from J, the junction contained 0 bases not matched to a gene. The CDR3 runs to 14 residues. Germline CDR1 is MRHNA and CDR2 is SNTAGT. The sequenced CDR3 bases are TGTGCCAGCAGTGGGGACAGGGGCAATCAGCCC. Its translation: CASSGDRGNQP. The full CDR3 sequence reads CASSGDRGNQPQHF.

CDR3 DNA, as far as it was read: TGTGCCAGCAGCTTCGGGACAGGGTTTAATTCACCC. Its protein is CASSFGTGFNSP. The complete CDR3 protein is CASSFGTGFNSPLHF. The chain recombines TRBV5-6 with TRBJ1-6; 9 bases are a match to TRBD1. The CDR3 end lies 3 residues beyond the end of the read and is filled in from the germline J gene. Germline CDR1 SGHDT, CDR2 YYEEEE. The CDR3 runs 15 residues. Trimming removed 2 bases from V and 6 bases from J; junction bases left unmatched: 3. The variable domain in full, completed from reference TRBV5-6 and TRBJ1-6, reads DAGVTQSPTHLIKTRGQQVTLRCSPKSGHDTVSWYQQALGQGPQFIFQYYEEEERQRGNFPDRFSGHQFPNYSSELNVNALLLGDSALYLCASSFGTGFNSPLHFGNGTRLTVT.

Concerning this clone: The read ends 3 residues before the CDR3 terminus; that terminus is restored from the germline J gene. This rearrangement joins TRBV7-9 to TRBJ2-1; maybe TRBD1 (5 bases). V was pared by 4 bases and J by 7 bases, with 8 bases between. Germline loops: CDR1 SEHNR, CDR2 FQNEAQ (reference sequence). This CDR3 region has 12 residues. The CDR3 DNA, read in part, is TGTGCCAGCAGCTCAGGGTATAATGAG. The encoded protein is CASSSGYNE. The full CDR3 protein is CASSSGYNEQFF.

A word on this clone: The read gets to within 3 residues of the CDR3 end, and the germline J gene fills in the rest. V usage is TRBV19 and J usage is TRBJ1-2; no clear D. Trimming cost V 2 bases and J 6 bases, with 10 bases left between them. Germline V CDR1 and CDR2: LNHDA, SQIVND (reference sequence). The CDR3 covers 13 residues. The CDR3 here is CASSISPGHGYTF. CDR3 bases read: TGTGCCAGTAGTATATCCCCAGGCCATGGC.

Here the CDR3 reads CASRTPFRDRDTGELFF. The CDR3 bases that were read are TGCGCCAGCAGAACGCCGTTCCGGGACAGGGACACCGGGGAG. The chain uses TRBV5-1 and TRBJ2-2; 9 bases align to TRBD1. Coverage ceases 3 residues before the CDR3 finishes, and the germline J gene fills in the end. The germline V gene has CDR1 SGHRS and CDR2 YFSETQ. Trimming cost V 5 bases and J 3 bases; bases outside gene matches: 11. The CDR3 runs to 17 residues.

Comment on this clone: Read sequence stops 3 residues before the CDR3 end, and the germline J gene provides the missing end. This chain uses TRBV7-6 with TRBJ2-5; no clear D. V was trimmed by 5 bases and J by 5 bases, leaving 12 bases between them. The CDR3 consists of 13 residues. The V gene's germline CDR1 is SGHVS and CDR2 FNYEAQ. The CDR3 bases that were read are TGTGCCAGCAGCCGAGTGGTGGCCGAGACC. Translating gives CASSRVVAET. The CDR3 reads in full as CASSRVVAETQYF.